The 8 T cell receptor beta chains reported below all come from one sample, sequenced in a study of blood T cells in healthy people across ages. The use of a sample-barcoded 5' primer and a J-beta primer mix characterized a second PCR of 7 to 11 cycles. Each CDR3 protein is one row after TCRdb ran MiXCR on the 5' RACE reads. Found here are approximately 820,000 distinct CDR3 sequences, about 42% of them singletons; the top ten hold roughly 18%. Sample: blood. The source is a man aged 55 to 69 in good health.

In its sample, this clonotype was seen once. The chain combines TRBV7-9 with TRBJ2-7; tentative D call: TRBD2 (6 bases). CDR1 and CDR2 (germline): SEHNR, FQNEAQ (reference sequence). V was clipped by 9 bases and J by 2 bases, with 14 bases between them. The CDR3 has 13 residues. The CDR3 DNA reads as TGTGCCAGTTCCCAAAGGGAGGCCTACGAGCAGTACTTC. Its protein is CASSQREAYEQYF.

In the case of this clonotype: A much bigger clone sits one base away, suggesting this may be a read error. The chain recombines TRBV20-1 with TRBJ2-1, with D uncertain. CDR3 length: 10 residues. Germline V gene data show CDR1 as DFQATT and CDR2 as SNEGSKA (reference sequence). CDR3 in amino acids: CRARWGRQFF. Written as DNA, the CDR3 is TGCAGGGCTAGGTGGGGTAGGCAGTTCTTC.

The chain carries TRBV6-5 and TRBJ2-2; D is perhaps TRBD1 (6 bases). This CDR3 is built from 16 residues. Trimming pared 4 bases from V and 1 base from J, leaving 13 bases between. Germline CDR1 is MNHEY and CDR2 is SVGAGI. The DNA for the CDR3 is TGTGCCAGCAGTTCTAGACCGGGACAGAACACCGGGGAGCTGTTTTTT. Protein product: CASSSRPGQNTGELFF.

This chain joins TRBV6-6 and TRBJ2-7, with 7 positions matching TRBD2. CDR1 is MNHNY and CDR2 is SVGAGI in the germline V gene (reference sequence). CDR3 length equals 14 residues. V lost 5 bases and J lost 4; bases outside the gene matches: 8. CDR3 sequence reads: CASSPWEGWYEQYF. CDR3 bases: TGTGCCAGCAGTCCATGGGAGGGGTGGTACGAGCAGTACTTC.

Only a few counts were recorded for this clonotype. CDR3 sequence: CASRPGQGETQYF. DNA for the CDR3: TGTGCCAGCAGACCCGGACAGGGAGAGACCCAGTACTTC. This sequence joins TRBV6-2 or TRBV6-3 and TRBJ2-5, with 8 bases fitting TRBD1. V was pared by 6 bases and J by 4 bases, with 4 bases of the junction left unmatched. CDR3 size: 13 residues. Germline V CDR1 and CDR2: MNHEY, SVGEGT.

The V and J genes are TRBV6-1 and TRBJ2-3; the match to TRBD1 covers 11 bases. From germline, CDR1 is MNHNS and CDR2 SASEGT. V was clipped by 6 bases and J by 4 bases; unmatched bases: 6. The CDR3 totals 15 residues. CDR3: CASRQGQGDADTQYF. CDR3 DNA sequence: TGTGCCAGCAGGCAGGGACAGGGGGACGCAGATACGCAGTATTTT.

The chain joins TRBV29-1 to TRBJ2-3; D not resolved. Per the germline V gene, CDR1 is SQVTM and CDR2 is ANQGSEA. The CDR3 totals 14 residues. Between the trimmed V and J ends, which lost 7 bases and 5 bases, there was a span of 19 bases. This CDR3 is CSAASRIRGDTQYF. DNA of the CDR3: TGCAGCGCTGCATCGCGAATCCGTGGAGATACGCAGTATTTT.

There are many counts of this clonotype. The chain combines TRBV11-2 with TRBJ2-2, with no clear D. This CDR3 spans 11 amino acids. Trimming shortened V by 11 bases and J by 4 bases, and 8 bases separated the two germline ends. Germline V gene data show CDR1 as SGHAT and CDR2 as FQNNGV. CDR3 in DNA: TGTGCCGGCCACATCACCGGGGAGCTGTTTTTT. This translates into CAGHITGELFF.